Here is one T cell receptor (beta chain) with its context. This clone was counted between two and nine times. Its antigen specificity is not known. Base qualities are not at hand, and no much larger clone is one base apart. The sample originates from a study of OX40 agonist ivuxolimab in advanced cancers. Broadly, across the study: Ivuxolimab was a fully human IgG2 agonistic monoclonal antibody targeting the costimulatory receptor OX40 (CD134). Intravenous ivuxolimab was administered to patients every 2 weeks at six dose levels: 0.01, 0.1, 0.3, 1.5, 3 and 10 mg/kg. Among the 52 dose-escalation patients, 19 had hepatocellular carcinoma, roughly 15 melanoma, 9 renal cell carcinoma and 9 head and neck cancer. The dose-escalation cohort was 82.7% male with a mean age of about 54 years, ranging from roughly 23 to 80. Patients were allowed to have had prior anti-PD-1, anti-PD-L1 or anti-CTLA-4 therapy, and around 41% of the dose-escalation patients had previously received checkpoint inhibitors. Three dose-escalation patients achieved partial responses, one with hepatocellular carcinoma and two with cutaneous melanoma. Peripheral TCRbeta sequencing aimed to test whether ivuxolimab altered TCR sequence diversity and caused clonal T-cell expansion. The paper covers the monotherapy dose-escalation part of the phase I ivuxolimab trial, which included N ≈ 57 patients. Overall results and qualifications from the work: In partial responders in the 0.1-3.0 mg/kg groups, normalized peripheral clonal expansion was found to be among the lowest, especially among CD8+ T cells. Which antigens the clonally expanded peripheral T cells were specific for was not determined. At doses from 0.1 to 3.0 mg/kg, clonal expansion was seen in both CD4+ and CD8+ blood T cells between baseline and week 6. Low levels of normalized T-cell clonal expansion were also seen in some patients who did not respond. After ivuxolimab, more expanded clones were found on average in CD8+ T cells than in CD4+ T cells.

The trial excluded patients who had a history of autoimmune disease or who were on systemic immunosuppression. Peripheral blood for TCR sequencing was collected from all dose cohorts at baseline, on cycle 4 day 1, and on cycle 7 day 1. Samples came from an open-label, multicenter, first-in-human phase I dose-escalation trial of ivuxolimab. The trial enrolled adults with locally advanced or metastatic head and neck squamous cell, hepatocellular, melanoma or renal cell carcinoma. Before TCR sequencing, CD4+ and CD8+ T cells were separately sorted from peripheral blood. To sequence the TCRbeta CDR3 region, genomic DNA was isolated from the sorted cells. TCRbeta CDR3 regions were sequenced using the immunoSEQ Assay. The source is immuneACCESS, and TCRdb retained only in-frame sequences with V and J called. Part of the clones is not carried over; for the studies checked, unresolved V genes explain less than half of this, and the remainder is unexplained. For this sample the table gives 50,000 to 65,000 clones, of which 85% to 90% were detected only once. About 12% of the sample comes from the top ten.

The germline V gene (reference sequence) sets CDR1 to LNHDA and CDR2 to SQIVND. The CDR3 starts with the cysteine, ends with the phenylalanine, and has 16 residues. The read is trimmed to its CDR3 DNA, 48 bases read in frame from base 1. V is trimmed back by 6 bases and J by 9 bases, and the junction contains 17 bases that no gene match accounts for. The sequencing used CD4+ or CD8+ T cells sorted from blood, collected in a trial of the OX40 agonist ivuxolimab. The chain is assembled from TRBV19 and TRBJ2-1; 7 middle bases align to TRBD2. This clonotype originated in an adult with an advanced solid tumor such as melanoma, head and neck, liver or kidney cancer. The nucleotide sequence is given as TGTGCCAGTAGCACACCCTGGGCGGGAGCTCTACTTGAGCAGTTCTTC. This encodes CASSTPWAGALLEQFF.